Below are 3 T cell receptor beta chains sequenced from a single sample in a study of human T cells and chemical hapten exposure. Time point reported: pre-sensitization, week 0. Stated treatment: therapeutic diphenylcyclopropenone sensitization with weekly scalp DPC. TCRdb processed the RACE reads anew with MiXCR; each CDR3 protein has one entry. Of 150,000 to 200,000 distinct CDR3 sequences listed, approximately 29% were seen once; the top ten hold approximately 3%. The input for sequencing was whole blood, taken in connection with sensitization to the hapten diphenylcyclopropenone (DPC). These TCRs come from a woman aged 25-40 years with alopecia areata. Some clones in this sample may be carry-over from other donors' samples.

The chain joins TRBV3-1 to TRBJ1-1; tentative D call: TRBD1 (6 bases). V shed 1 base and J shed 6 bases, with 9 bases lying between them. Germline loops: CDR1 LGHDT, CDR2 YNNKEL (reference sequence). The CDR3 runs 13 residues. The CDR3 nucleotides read TGTGCCAGCAGCCAAGGGGGGGGGCCTGAAGCTTTCTTT. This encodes CASSQGGGPEAFF. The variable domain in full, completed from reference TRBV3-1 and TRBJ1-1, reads DTAVSQTPKYLVTQMGNDKSIKCEQNLGHDTMYWYKQDSKKFLKIMFSYNNKELIINETVPNRFSPKSPDKAHLNLHINSLELGDSAVYFCASSQGGGPEAFFGQGTRLTVV.

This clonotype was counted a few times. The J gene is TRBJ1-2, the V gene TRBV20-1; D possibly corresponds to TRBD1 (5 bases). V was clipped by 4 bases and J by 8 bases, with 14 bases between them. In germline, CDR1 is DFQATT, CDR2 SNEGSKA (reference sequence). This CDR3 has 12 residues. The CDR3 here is CSATGGVRGYTF. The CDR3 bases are TGCAGTGCTACCGGGGGGGTTAGAGGCTACACCTTC.

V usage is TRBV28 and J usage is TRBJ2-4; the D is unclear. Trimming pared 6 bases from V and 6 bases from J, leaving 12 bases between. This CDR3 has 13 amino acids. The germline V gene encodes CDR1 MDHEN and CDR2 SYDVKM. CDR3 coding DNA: TGTGCCAGCAGCCCCCGGGCTACAAACATTCAGTACTTC. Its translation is CASSPRATNIQYF.